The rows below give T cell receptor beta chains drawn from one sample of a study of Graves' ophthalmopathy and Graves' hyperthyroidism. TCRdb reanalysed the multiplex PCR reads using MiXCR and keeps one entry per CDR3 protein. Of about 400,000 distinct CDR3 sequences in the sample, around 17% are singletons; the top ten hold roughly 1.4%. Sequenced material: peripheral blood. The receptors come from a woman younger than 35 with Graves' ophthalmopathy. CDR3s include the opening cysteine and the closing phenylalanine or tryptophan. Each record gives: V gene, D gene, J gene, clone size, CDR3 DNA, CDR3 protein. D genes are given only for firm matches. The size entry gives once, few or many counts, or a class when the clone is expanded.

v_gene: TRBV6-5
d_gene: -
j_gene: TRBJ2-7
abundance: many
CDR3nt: TGTGCCAGCAGTTACTCTGGGTCAGGGGGAGGAAACGAGCAGTACTTC
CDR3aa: CASSYSGSGGGNEQYF

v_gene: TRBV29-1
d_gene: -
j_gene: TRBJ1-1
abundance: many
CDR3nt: TGCAGCGGAGCGGGGGGGATGAACACTGAAGCTTTCTTT
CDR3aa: CSGAGGMNTEAFF

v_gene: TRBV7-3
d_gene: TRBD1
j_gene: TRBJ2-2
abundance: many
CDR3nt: TGTGCCAGCAGCCTAGGACAGGGGAACGGGGAGCTGTTTTTT
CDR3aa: CASSLGQGNGELFF

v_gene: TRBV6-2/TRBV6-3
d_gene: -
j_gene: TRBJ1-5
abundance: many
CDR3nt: TGTGCCAGCAGTTACTCGGGCAGCAATCAGCCCCAGCATTTT
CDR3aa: CASSYSGSNQPQHF

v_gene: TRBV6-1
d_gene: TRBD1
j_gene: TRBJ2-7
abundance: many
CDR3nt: TGTGCCAGCAGAGCCCTAAGTTGGGACAGGGTTTACGAGCAGTACTTC
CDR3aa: CASRALSWDRVYEQYF

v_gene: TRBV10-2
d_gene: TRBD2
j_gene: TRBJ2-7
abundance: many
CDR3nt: TGCGCCAGCGGGGAGGGGTACTCCTACGAGCAGTACTTC
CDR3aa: CASGEGYSYEQYF

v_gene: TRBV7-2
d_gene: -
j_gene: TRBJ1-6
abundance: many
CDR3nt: TGTGCCAGCAGCCCGACAGGTCGATCCGATAATAATTCACCCCTCCACTTT
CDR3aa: CASSPTGRSDNNSPLHF

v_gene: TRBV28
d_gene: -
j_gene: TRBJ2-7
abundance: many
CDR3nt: TGTGCCAGCAGTCCCGGGAACGAGCAGTACTTC
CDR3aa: CASSPGNEQYF

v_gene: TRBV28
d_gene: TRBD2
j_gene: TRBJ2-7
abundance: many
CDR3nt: TGTGCCAGCAGTCACGATTTAGCGGGGGACTACGAGCAGTACTTC
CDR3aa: CASSHDLAGDYEQYF

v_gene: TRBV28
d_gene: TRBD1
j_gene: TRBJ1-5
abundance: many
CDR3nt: TGTGCCAGCAACTTACAGGGGTGGGGGCAGCCCCAGCATTTT
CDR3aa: CASNLQGWGQPQHF

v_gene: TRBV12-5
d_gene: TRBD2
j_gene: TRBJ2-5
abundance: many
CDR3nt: TGTGCTAGTGGTTCAACCCTAACCGGGACTAGCGGGGGGCGGGGGACCCAGTACTTC
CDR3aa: CASGSTLTGTSGGRGTQYF